This entry describes one T cell receptor beta chain. The antigen remains undetermined. The sample belongs to a study of regulatory T cells in long-lasting Graves disease. Study outcomes and limitations: The study found TRBV28, TRBJ1-2 and TRBJ2-5 favored in persistent disease.

Time point in this sample: newly diagnosed GD, antithyroid drugs for less than 3 months. TCR sequences were obtained from RNA taken from PBMCs. The CDR3 loop spans 15 amino acids. V lost 7 bases to trimming and J lost 5 bases; unmatched junction nucleotides: 8. Researchers made TCR beta libraries by using iRepertoire HTBI primers and running Arm-PCR on CDR3 regions. From the multiplex PCR reads, TCRdb called clonotypes with MiXCR, one entry per CDR3 protein. The repertoire holds 550,000 to 700,000 distinct CDR3 sequences, with 15% to 20% as singletons. This sample was shared with a second study, whose subject was T cells in Graves' hyperthyroidism and ophthalmopathy. Per that paper: Researchers report that a 13 V-J model separated ophthalmopathy from stable hyperthyroidism.

The TCR comes from a man aged 18-30 years with Graves disease. The chain is built from TRBV12-3 or TRBV12-4 and TRBJ1-6, with TRBD1 matching 7 bases. The input for sequencing was peripheral blood mononuclear cells (PBMCs), taken at new diagnosis, from a patient treated with antithyroid drugs. The CDR3 loop reads CASTPTGTDNSPLHF. The DNA of the CDR3 is TGTGCCAGCACCCCGACGGGGACAGATAATTCACCCCTCCACTTT.